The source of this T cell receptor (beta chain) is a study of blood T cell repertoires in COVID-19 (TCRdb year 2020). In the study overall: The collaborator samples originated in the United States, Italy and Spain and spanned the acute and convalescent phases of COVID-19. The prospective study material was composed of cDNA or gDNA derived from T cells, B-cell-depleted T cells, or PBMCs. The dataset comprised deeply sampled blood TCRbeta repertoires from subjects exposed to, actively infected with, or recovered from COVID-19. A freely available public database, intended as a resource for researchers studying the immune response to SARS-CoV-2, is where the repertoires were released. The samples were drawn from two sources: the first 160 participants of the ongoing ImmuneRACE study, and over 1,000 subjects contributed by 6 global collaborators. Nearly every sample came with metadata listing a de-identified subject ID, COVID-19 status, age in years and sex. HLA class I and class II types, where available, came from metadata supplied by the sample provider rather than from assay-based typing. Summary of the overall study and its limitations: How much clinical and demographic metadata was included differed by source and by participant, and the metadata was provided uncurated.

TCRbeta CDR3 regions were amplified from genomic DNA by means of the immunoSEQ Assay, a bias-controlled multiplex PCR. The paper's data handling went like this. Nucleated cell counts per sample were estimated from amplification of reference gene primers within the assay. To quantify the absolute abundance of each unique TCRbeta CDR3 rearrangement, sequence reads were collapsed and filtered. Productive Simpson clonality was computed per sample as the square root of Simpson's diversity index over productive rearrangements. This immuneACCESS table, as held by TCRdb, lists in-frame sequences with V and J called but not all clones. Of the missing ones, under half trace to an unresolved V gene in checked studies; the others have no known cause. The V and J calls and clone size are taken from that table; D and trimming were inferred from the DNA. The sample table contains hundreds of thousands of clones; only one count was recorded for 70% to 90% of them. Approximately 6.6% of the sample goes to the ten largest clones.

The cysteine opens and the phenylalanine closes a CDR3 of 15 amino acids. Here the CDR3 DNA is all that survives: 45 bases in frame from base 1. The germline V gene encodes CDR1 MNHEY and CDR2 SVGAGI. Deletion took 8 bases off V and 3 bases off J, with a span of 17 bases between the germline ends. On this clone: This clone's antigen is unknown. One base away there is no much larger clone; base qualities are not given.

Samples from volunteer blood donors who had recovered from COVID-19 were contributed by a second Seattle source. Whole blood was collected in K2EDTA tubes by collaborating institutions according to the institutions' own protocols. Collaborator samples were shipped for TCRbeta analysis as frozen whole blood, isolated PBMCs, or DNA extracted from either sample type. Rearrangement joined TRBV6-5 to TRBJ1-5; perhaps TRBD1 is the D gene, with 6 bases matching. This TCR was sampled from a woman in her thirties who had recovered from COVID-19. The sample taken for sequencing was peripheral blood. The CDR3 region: CASGLRTANNQPQHF. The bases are TGTGCCAGCGGACTCCGGACAGCTAACAATCAGCCCCAGCATTTT.